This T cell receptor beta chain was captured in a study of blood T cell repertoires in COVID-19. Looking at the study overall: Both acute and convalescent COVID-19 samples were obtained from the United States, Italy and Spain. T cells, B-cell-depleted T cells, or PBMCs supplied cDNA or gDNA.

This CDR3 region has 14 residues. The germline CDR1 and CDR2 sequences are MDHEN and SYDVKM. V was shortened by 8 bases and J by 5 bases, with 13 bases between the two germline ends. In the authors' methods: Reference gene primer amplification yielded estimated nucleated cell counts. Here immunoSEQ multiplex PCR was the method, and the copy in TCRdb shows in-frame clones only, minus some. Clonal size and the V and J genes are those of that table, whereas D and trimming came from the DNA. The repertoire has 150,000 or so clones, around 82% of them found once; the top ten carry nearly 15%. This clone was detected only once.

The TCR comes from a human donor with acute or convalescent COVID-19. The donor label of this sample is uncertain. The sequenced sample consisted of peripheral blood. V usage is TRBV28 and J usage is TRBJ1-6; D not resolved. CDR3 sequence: CASGPFQNNSPLHF. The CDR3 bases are TGTGCCAGCGGGCCTTTTCAAAATAATTCACCCCTCCACTTT.